This T cell receptor beta chain was captured in a study of T-cell memory formation after mild COVID-19. Each CDR3 protein gets one entry after TCRdb re-called the 5' RACE reads with MiXCR. The table shows roughly 620,000 distinct CDR3 sequences, with over 15% occurring only once. This clonotype was observed a few times. The germline CDR1 and CDR2 sequences are MGHDK and SYGVNS. The CDR3 is 13 residues long. V lost 1 base and J lost 13, with 11 bases in between. The receptor was isolated from an adult woman who had mild COVID-19 (a few samples of this study predate the infection). Cell type and time point are not known. This sequence joins TRBV25-1 and TRBJ1-6, with D unresolved. The sequenced sample was PBMCs or a T cell subset sorted from them (not recorded which). Written as DNA, the CDR3 is TGTGCCAGCAGTGAATCAGCCTCCCTCCCCCTCCACTTT. Translated, it gives CASSESASLPLHF.